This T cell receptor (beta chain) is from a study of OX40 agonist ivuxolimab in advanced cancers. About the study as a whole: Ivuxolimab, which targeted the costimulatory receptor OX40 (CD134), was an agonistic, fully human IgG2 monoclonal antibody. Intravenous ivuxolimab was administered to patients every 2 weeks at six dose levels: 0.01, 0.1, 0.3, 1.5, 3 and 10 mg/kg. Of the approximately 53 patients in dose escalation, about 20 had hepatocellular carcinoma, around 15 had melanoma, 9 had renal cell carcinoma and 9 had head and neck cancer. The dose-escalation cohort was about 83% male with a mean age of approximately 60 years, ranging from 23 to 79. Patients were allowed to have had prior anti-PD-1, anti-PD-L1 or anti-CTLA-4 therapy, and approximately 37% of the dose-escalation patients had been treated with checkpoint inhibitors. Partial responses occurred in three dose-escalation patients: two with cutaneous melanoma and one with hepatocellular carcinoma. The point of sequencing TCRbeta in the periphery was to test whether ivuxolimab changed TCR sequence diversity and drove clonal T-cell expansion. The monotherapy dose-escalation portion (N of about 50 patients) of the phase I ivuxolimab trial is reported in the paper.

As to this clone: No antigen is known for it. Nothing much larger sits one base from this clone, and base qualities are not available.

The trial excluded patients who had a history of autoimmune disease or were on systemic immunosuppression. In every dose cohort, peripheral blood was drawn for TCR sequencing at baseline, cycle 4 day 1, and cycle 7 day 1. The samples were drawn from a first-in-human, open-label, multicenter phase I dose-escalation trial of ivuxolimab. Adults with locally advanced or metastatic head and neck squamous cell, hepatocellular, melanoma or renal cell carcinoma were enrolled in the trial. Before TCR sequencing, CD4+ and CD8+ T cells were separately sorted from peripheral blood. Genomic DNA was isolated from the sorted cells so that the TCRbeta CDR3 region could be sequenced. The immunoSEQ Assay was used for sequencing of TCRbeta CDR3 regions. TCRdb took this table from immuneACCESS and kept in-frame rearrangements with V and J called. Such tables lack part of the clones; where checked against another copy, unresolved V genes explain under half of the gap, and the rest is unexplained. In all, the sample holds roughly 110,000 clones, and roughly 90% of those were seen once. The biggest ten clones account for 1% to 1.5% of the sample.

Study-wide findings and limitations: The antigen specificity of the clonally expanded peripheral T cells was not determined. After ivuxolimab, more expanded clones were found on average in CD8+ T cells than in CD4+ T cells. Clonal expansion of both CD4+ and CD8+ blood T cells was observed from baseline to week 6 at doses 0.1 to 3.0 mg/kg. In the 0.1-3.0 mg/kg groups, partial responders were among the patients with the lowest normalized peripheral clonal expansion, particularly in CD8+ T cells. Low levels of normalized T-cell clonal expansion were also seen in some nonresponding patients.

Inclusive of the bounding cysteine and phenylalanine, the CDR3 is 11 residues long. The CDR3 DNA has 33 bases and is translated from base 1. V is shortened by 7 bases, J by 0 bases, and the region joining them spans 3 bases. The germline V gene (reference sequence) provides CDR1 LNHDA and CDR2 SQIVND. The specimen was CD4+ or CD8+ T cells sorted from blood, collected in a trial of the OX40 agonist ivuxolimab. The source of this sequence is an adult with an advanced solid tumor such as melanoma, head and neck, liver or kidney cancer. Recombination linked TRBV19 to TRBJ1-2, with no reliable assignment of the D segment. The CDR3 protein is CASNTNYGYTF. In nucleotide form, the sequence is TGTGCCAGTAATACTAACTATGGCTACACCTTC.